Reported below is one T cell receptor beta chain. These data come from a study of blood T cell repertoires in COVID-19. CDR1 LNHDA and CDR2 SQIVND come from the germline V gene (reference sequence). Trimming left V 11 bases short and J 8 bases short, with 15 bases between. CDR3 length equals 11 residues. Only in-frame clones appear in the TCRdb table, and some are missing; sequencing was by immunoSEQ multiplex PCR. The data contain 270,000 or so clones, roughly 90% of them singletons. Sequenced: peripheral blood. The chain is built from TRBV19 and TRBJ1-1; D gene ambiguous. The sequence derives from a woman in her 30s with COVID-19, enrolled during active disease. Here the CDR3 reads CASAGRGEAFF. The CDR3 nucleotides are TGTGCCTCCGCGGGAAGAGGAGAAGCTTTCTTT.